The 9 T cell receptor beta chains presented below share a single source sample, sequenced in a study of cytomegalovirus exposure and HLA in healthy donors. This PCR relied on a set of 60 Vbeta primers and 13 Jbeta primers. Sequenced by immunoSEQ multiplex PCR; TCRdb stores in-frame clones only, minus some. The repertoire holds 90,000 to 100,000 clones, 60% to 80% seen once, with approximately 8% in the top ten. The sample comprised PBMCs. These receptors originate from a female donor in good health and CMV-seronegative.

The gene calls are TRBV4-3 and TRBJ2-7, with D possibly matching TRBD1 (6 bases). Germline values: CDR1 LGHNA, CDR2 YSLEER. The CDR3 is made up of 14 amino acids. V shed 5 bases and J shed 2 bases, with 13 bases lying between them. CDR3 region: CASSYRDTPYEQYF. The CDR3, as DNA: TGCGCCAGCAGCTACCGGGACACACCCTACGAGCAGTACTTC.

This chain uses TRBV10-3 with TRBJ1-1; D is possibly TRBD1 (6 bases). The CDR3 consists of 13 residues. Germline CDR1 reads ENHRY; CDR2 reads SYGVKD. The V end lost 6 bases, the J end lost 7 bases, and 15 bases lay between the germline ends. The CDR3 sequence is CAISDRTEGEAFF. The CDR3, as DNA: TGTGCCATCAGCGATAGGACAGAAGGTGAAGCTTTCTTT.

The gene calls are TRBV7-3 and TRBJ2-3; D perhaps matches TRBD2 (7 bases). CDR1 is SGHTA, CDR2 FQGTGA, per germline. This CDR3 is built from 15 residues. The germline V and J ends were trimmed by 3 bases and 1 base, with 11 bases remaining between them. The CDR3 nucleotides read TGTGCCAGCAGCTTCCGGGGGGCGGGCACAGATACGCAGTATTTT. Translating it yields CASSFRGAGTDTQYF.

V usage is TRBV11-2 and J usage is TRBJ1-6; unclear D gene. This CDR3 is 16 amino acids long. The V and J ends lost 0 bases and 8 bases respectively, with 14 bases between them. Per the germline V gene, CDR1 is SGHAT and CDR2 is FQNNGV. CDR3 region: CASSLDLGRGYSPLHF. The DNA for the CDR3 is TGTGCCAGCAGCTTAGATCTCGGACGGGGATATTCACCCCTCCACTTT.

As DNA, the CDR3 is TGTGCCTGGATCCCCCAGGGGCGGGACACCGGGGAGCTGTTTTTT. This gives the protein CAWIPQGRDTGELFF. The J gene is TRBJ2-2, the V gene TRBV30, with D maybe TRBD1 (6 bases). Germline CDR1 GTSNPN, CDR2 SVGIG (reference sequence). The V gene lost 4 bases and the J gene lost 3 bases, with 15 bases spanning the gap. CDR3 length: 15 amino acids.

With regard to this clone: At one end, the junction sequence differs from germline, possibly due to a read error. CDR3 DNA: TGTGCCAGTAGTATAGATCGGCGGTCCAACTTT. This sequence encodes CASSIDRRSNF. The chain has TRBV19 and TRBJ1-1, with no clear D. This CDR3 has 11 amino acids. Germline V gives CDR1 LNHDA, CDR2 SQIVND (reference sequence). Full variable domain (outside the CDR3, taken from reference TRBV19 and TRBJ1-1): DGGITQSPKYLFRKEGQNVTLSCEQNLNHDAMYWYRQDPGQGLRLIYYSQIVNDFQKGDIAEGYSVSREKKESFPLTVTSAQKNPTAFYLCASSIDRRSNFGQGTRLTVV.

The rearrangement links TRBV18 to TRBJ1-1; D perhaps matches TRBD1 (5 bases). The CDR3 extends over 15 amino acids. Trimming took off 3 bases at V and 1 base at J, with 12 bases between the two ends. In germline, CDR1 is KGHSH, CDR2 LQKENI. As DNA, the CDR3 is TGTGCCAGCTCACCGAGCAGGGCAGGGAACACTGAAGCTTTCTTT. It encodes CASSPSRAGNTEAFF.

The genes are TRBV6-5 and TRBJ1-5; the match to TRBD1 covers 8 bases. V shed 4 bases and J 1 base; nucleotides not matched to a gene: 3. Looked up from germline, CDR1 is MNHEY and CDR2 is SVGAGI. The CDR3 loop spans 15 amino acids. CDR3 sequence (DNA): TGTGCCAGCAGTTTGGGACAGGCGAGCAATCAGCCCCAGCATTTT. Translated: CASSLGQASNQPQHF.

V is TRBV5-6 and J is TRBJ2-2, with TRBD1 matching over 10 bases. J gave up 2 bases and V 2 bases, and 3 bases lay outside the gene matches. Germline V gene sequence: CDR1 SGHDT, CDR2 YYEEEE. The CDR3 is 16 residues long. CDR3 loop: CASSFWTGGNTGELFF. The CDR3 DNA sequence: TGTGCCAGCAGCTTCTGGACAGGGGGAAACACCGGGGAGCTGTTTTTT.